The source of this TCR beta chain is a study of T cells expressing NK-cell markers (dated by TCRdb to about 2020). About the investigation overall: TCR beta-chain repertoires were profiled in sorted CD3+CD56+NKG2C+, CD3+CD56+NKG2C- and CD3+CD56-NKG2C+ T-cell subsets from several donors. Seven of the eight sequenced donors were HCMV-seropositive and one was HCMV-seronegative. All eight donors whose samples were sequenced were randomly selected healthy volunteers, three of them men and five women. The libraries were sequenced on Illumina HiSeq 2000/2500, MiSeq or NextSeq, producing 2 x 150 bp reads.

HCMV-specific IgG was detected in serum with a commercial ELISA kit to determine HCMV serostatus. Peripheral blood mononuclear cells were isolated from blood by Ficoll density gradient centrifugation. In the case of this clonotype: Its antigen has not been determined.

The instrument given in TCRdb is Illumina HiSeq 2000. The TCR beta cDNA libraries were made using 5'RACE template switching, a step that added both a universal primer site and unique molecular identifiers. cDNA synthesis was primed from the TCR beta constant segment, followed by two successive PCR amplification steps. The study's processing was this. Reads were demultiplexed and grouped by UMI with MIGEC, and clonotypes were assembled and quantified with MiTCR. To remove erroneous sequences, TCR cDNA sequences were retained only when supported by two or more reads. The tcR package was used for downstream repertoire analysis, and clonotypes were matched between fractions using CDR3 nucleotide sequence together with V segment. Antigen specificity was annotated against VDJdb with VDJmatch, allowing one amino acid substitution in CDR3. TCRdb reprocessed the reads into one record per CDR3 protein sequence, lacking DNA. The V and J calls reflect TCRdb's pipeline rather than the authors' work. The sample table gives roughly 380,000 distinct CDR3 sequences. Around 5.2% of the sample rests with the top ten.

Reading from cysteine to phenylalanine, the CDR3 counts 13 amino acids. The coding DNA is unavailable. Broader findings and caveats from the paper: For about 6 donors, the dominant CD3+CD56+NKG2C+ clonotypes were among the top 10 CD8+ clonotypes and accounted for about 1.0-7.5% of CD8+ T cells. It remained unclear whether the expanded NKG2C-expressing T cell clones were specific for HCMV antigens. Those dominant clonotypes were again the most abundant among CD3+CD56-NKG2C+ cells in several donors, at about 25-65%.

The sequence is built from TRBV12-3 or TRBV12-4 and TRBJ2-2; TCRdb designates TRBD2, a call that cannot be tested without DNA. This clonotype was obtained from a man between 18 and 69 years old in good health. Input material: blood T cells: a sorted CD56 or NKG2C T cell subset, CD4+ or CD8+ T cells, or bulk PBMC T cells (not recorded which). The encoded CDR3 is CASGDWNTGELFF.